Listed below are T cell receptor beta chains from one sample, sequenced in a study of blood T cell repertoires in COVID-19. TCRdb keeps only in-frame clones here, not all; method: immunoSEQ multiplex PCR. The sample records 200,000 to 300,000 clones, about four fifths being singletons. Sequenced sample: peripheral blood. The receptors here all came from a woman aged 18-29 years with acute or convalescent COVID-19. CDR3s include the opening cysteine and the closing phenylalanine or tryptophan.

TRBJ2-1,TRBV6-5,CASSYAGSYNEQFF
TRBJ1-3,TRBV18,CASSPGGIAGNTIYF
TRBJ2-1,TRBV5-4,CASSLVLAGVHEQFF
TRBJ2-5,TRBV27,CASSASSGRAPQETQYF
TRBJ2-1,TRBV9,CASSTRQGVNEQFF
TRBJ2-5,TRBV29-1,CSVEGRGGLAGGQETQYF
TRBJ2-3,TRBV27,CASSLIQGRGDTQYF
TRBJ2-7,TRBV6-2/TRBV6-3,CASSYTSGSYEQYF
TRBJ2-1,TRBV19,CASTDTNEQFF
TRBJ1-5,TRBV7-9,CASSLGFFGSGNQPQHF
TRBJ2-1,TRBV4-3,CASSQDLIGGSYNEQFF
TRBJ2-1,TRBV9,CASSVGASGRVSNEQFF
TRBJ1-2,TRBV6-4,CASSADRAVGGYTF
TRBJ2-2,TRBV7-3,CASSPRPGQGHGELFF
TRBJ1-4,TRBV5-1,CASSPGAGEEKLFF
TRBJ2-4,TRBV6-4,CASSDGSKNIQYF
TRBJ2-2,TRBV5-1,CASSPYFQRGTTRELFF
TRBJ2-7,TRBV6-5,CASSGTQGSLYEQYF
TRBJ2-1,TRBV27,CASRPITLFESNEQFF
TRBJ2-7,TRBV28,CASIHGLAGLYEQYF
TRBJ2-2,TRBV5-1,CASRERTGGNTGELFF
TRBJ2-7,TRBV19,CASSAGQGYEQYF
TRBJ1-1,TRBV5-4,CASSQSGQGLIEAFF
TRBJ1-2,TRBV5-1,CASSQPGQPYGYTF
TRBJ2-7,TRBV15,CATSRASRGSYEQYF
TRBJ2-7,TRBV7-2,CASSLAGGDYEQYF
TRBJ2-7,TRBV7-8,CASSRSPSSSAITYEQYF
TRBJ2-2,TRBV7-6,CASSLVNNANTGELFF
TRBJ1-2,TRBV2,CASSLGLLYGYTF